This T cell receptor (beta chain) was sequenced for a study of regulatory T cells. The length of the CDR3 is 13 residues. Trimming left V 6 bases short and J 2 bases short, with 8 bases between. Germline-derived CDR1 and CDR2 are MDHEN and SYDVKM. General study findings and limits: Shannon entropy was nonsignificantly lower in patient CD8+ T cells than control CD8+ cells. Regulatory T cells showed the strongest V-J pair restriction and V/J gene skewing among patient repertoires.

In its sample, this clone was seen once. Its antigen is unknown. Primers: 52 TRBV forward and 13 TRBJ reverse. The repertoire was sequenced with immunoSEQ multiplex PCR; TCRdb's copy has only in-frame clones and lacks some. The table has 9,000 to 10,000 clones, over 75% seen once. This receptor was taken from a young adult with CD3G deficiency. Sequences were obtained from CD8+ T cells sorted from blood. V is TRBV28 and J is TRBJ2-1; D is uncertain. CDR3 sequence reads: CASSPPPYNEQFF. CDR3 bases: TGTGCCAGCAGCCCGCCCCCCTACAATGAGCAGTTCTTC.